The 21 T cell receptor beta chains in this list originate from one sample, sequenced in a study of shared clonotypes between healthy human individuals. TCRdb keeps only in-frame clones here, not all; method: immunoSEQ multiplex PCR. The sample lists 190,000 or so clones; 65% to 80% were seen once. Sequenced sample: memory CD4+ T cells sorted from blood. Subset given: CD45RA-negative fraction. The receptors come from a man aged 25-40 years in good health.

V and J are TRBV27 and TRBJ2-2; D may match TRBD1 or TRBD2 (5 bases each). The CDR3 is 17 amino acids. Per germline, CDR1 MNHEY and CDR2 SMNVEV (reference sequence). V lost 1 base and J 0 bases, leaving 12 bases between the germline ends. CDR3 in DNA: TGTGCCAGCAGTTTATTTCCCTGGGGGTCGAACACCGGGGAGCTGTTTTTT. It specifies CASSLFPWGSNTGELFF.

The V call is TRBV30, the J call TRBJ1-2; TRBD1 matches at 9 bases. The CDR3 sequence is 15 residues long. Germline lookup yields CDR1 GTSNPN and CDR2 SVGIG (reference sequence). The J segment lost 7 bases and the V segment lost 2 bases, leaving 11 bases of the junction unmatched. CDR3 coding DNA: TGTGCCTGGAGTCCCACTACAGGGGGCGCGGGTGGCTACACCTTC. Translated, it gives CAWSPTTGGAGGYTF.

This clone occurred a few times. At one end, the junction sequence differs from germline, possibly due to a read error. The V call is TRBV2, the J call TRBJ2-7, with 9 bases that match TRBD1. CDR3 length equals 15 residues. The germline V gene has CDR1 SNHLY and CDR2 FYNNEI. DNA for the CDR3: TGTGCCAGCAGGGAAGGGACAGGGAATTTCTACGAGCAGTACTTC. Translating gives CASREGTGNFYEQYF.

The chain employs TRBV10-3 and TRBJ2-2; 7 positions match TRBD1. The germline V gene has CDR1 ENHRY and CDR2 SYGVKD. V shed 11 bases and J 6 bases; nucleotides not matched to a gene: 9. CDR3 length: 13 amino acids. CDR3 amino acids: CAGRDSPAGELFF. The CDR3 DNA follows: TGTGCCGGCCGGGACAGCCCGGCCGGGGAGCTGTTTTTT.

As to this clone: Other DNA sequences in this sample translate to the same CDR3. The rearrangement joins TRBV9 to TRBJ1-1; D is undetermined. This CDR3 has 16 amino acids. Germline V gene sequence: CDR1 SGDLS, CDR2 YYNGEE. Trimming stripped 0 bases from V and 0 bases from J, with 12 bases between. The CDR3 region is CASSVGAGGMNTEAFF. As DNA, the CDR3 is TGTGCCAGCAGCGTAGGCGCAGGAGGGATGAACACTGAAGCTTTCTTT.

The chain links TRBV7-2 to TRBJ2-5, with 8 bases identical to TRBD2. CDR1 and CDR2 (germline): SGHTA, FQGNSA. V trimming: 5 bases; J trimming: 4 bases; junction bases outside the gene matches: 9. This CDR3 has 15 amino acids. CDR3 nucleotide sequence: TGTGCCAGCAGCCCCCCTGGACTAGCTCCAGAGACCCAGTACTTC. This sequence encodes CASSPPGLAPETQYF.

This clone was counted a single time. The chain carries TRBV5-1 and TRBJ1-2; the match to TRBD1 covers 11 bases. V gave up 1 base and J gave up 6 bases; unmatched junction bases: 5. The CDR3 totals 15 residues. The V gene's germline CDR1 is SGHRS and CDR2 YFSETQ. The DNA of the CDR3 is TGCGCCAGCAGCTTGCGGACAGGGGGCGCCGATGGCTACACCTTC. It specifies CASSLRTGGADGYTF.

The chain employs TRBV10-2 and TRBJ1-5; D is unclear. CDR3 length: 12 residues. Trimming removed 3 bases from V and 2 bases from J, with 2 bases in between. The germline CDR1 and CDR2 sequences are WSHSY and SAAADI. The CDR3 bases are TGCGCCAGCAGTGACGGCAATCAGCCCCAGCATTTT. It specifies CASSDGNQPQHF.

The J gene is TRBJ1-1, the V gene TRBV6-5, with TRBD1 identical over 8 bases. The trim removed 6 bases at V and 4 bases at J, leaving 7 bases unmatched. The CDR3 covers 14 residues. Germline CDR1 MNHEY, CDR2 SVGAGI. The CDR3, as DNA: TGTGCCAGCAGACCGCAGGGGGCATCCACTGAAGCTTTCTTT. Translation gives CASRPQGASTEAFF.

The chain uses TRBV15 and TRBJ1-5, with a possible D match to TRBD1 (5 bases). Germline loops: CDR1 LNHNV, CDR2 YYDKDF (reference sequence). The CDR3 is made up of 13 amino acids. Trimming removed 3 bases at V and 6 bases at J, with 9 bases between. The CDR3 here is CATSSAGSQPQHF. The CDR3 bases are TGTGCCACCAGCAGTGCAGGGAGTCAGCCCCAGCATTTT. The whole variable domain, filled in from reference TRBV15 and TRBJ1-5, reads DAMVIQNPRYQVTQFGKPVTLSCSQTLNHNVMYWYQQKSSQAPKLLFHYYDKDFNNEADTPDNFQSRRPNTSFCFLDIRSPGLGDTAMYLCATSSAGSQPQHFGDGTRLSIL.

This rearrangement joins TRBV28 to TRBJ2-1; 8 bases match TRBD2. From germline, CDR1 is MDHEN and CDR2 SYDVKM. The CDR3 covers 15 residues. The junction had 12 bases not matched to a gene; V was cut back by 6 bases and J by 8 bases. The CDR3: CASRKSGTRTDEQFF. The DNA for the CDR3 is TGTGCCAGCAGAAAATCCGGGACTAGGACCGATGAGCAGTTCTTC.

The gene calls are TRBV19 and TRBJ2-2; TRBD2 matches at 10 bases. There are 13 residues in the CDR3. Germline V gene lookup returns CDR1 LNHDA and CDR2 SQIVND (reference sequence). CDR3 sequence: CPLGLAGAGELFF. The CDR3 bases are TGTCCCTTAGGGCTAGCGGGAGCCGGGGAGCTGTTTTTT.

The CDR3 reads CASSLDNQPQHF. CDR3 nucleotides: TGTGCCAGCAGCTTGGACAATCAGCCCCAGCATTTT. The chain carries TRBV5-5 and TRBJ1-5; D not certain. Germline-derived CDR1 and CDR2 are SGHKS and YYEKEE (reference sequence). Trimming cost V 0 bases and J 3 bases, with 1 base left between them. This CDR3 is 12 amino acids long. The full variable domain, completed using reference TRBV5-5 and TRBJ1-5, is DAGVTQSPTHLIKTRGQQVTLRCSPISGHKSVSWYQQVLGQGPQFIFQYYEKEERGRGNFPDRFSARQFPNYSSELNVNALLLGDSALYLCASSLDNQPQHFGDGTRLSIL.

Of note for this clone: An end of the junction does not agree with germline; a read error may underlie this. The V and J genes are TRBV27 and TRBJ2-1; 10 nucleotides align to TRBD1. Looked up from germline, CDR1 is MNHEY and CDR2 is SMNVEV (reference sequence). The length of the CDR3 is 15 residues. The CDR3, as DNA: TGTGCCAACAGTCTCCGGGACAGGGGTAACAATGAGCAGTTCTTC. Translation gives CANSLRDRGNNEQFF.

The chain recombines TRBV25-1 with TRBJ2-1, with D uncertain. V was trimmed by 7 bases and J by 16 bases, leaving 8 bases between them. Germline V gene data show CDR1 as MGHDK and CDR2 as SYGVNS. The CDR3 extends over 8 amino acids. The DNA of the CDR3 is TGTGCCAGCATTGGACCATTCTTC. The encoded protein is CASIGPFF. Full variable domain (outside the CDR3, taken from reference TRBV25-1 and TRBJ2-1): EADIYQTPRYLVIGTGKKITLECSQTMGHDKMYWYQQDPGMELHLIHYSYGVNSTEKGDLSSESTVSRIRTEHFPLTLESARPSHTSQYLCASIGPFFGPGTRLTVL.

The chain joins TRBV14 to TRBJ2-7; a possible D gene is TRBD2 (5 bases). The length of the CDR3 is 17 residues. In germline, CDR1 is SGHDN, CDR2 FVKESK. The V gene lost 0 bases and the J gene lost 3 bases, with 18 bases spanning the gap. In DNA form, the CDR3 reads TGTGCCAGCAGCCAAGATCTTTCCCCGGGATATAGCTACGAGCAGTACTTC. It encodes CASSQDLSPGYSYEQYF.

The genes are TRBV7-9 and TRBJ2-2, with 11 bases fitting TRBD2. This CDR3 has 16 amino acids. Germline loops: CDR1 SEHNR, CDR2 FQNEAQ (reference sequence). V shed 3 bases and J 5 bases; nucleotides not matched to a gene: 5. The CDR3 coding sequence is TGTGCCAGCAGCTTCACGACTAGCGGGAATACCGGGGAGCTGTTTTTT. Its translation is CASSFTTSGNTGELFF.

V gene TRBV29-1 combines with J gene TRBJ1-2; TRBD1 matches at 11 bases. CDR1 and CDR2 (germline): SQVTM, ANQGSEA. V shed 5 bases and J 8 bases; nucleotides not matched to a gene: 7. CDR3 length: 13 residues. Written as DNA, the CDR3 is TGCAGCGTTACCGGACAGGGGGCGTGGGGCTACACCTTC. Its translation is CSVTGQGAWGYTF.

The V gene is TRBV5-1, the J gene TRBJ2-7; TRBD2 might be the D (5 bases). Germline V lookup: CDR1 SGHRS, CDR2 YFSETQ. Trimming cost V 4 bases and J 0 bases, with 11 bases left between them. CDR3 size: 14 residues. Here the CDR3 reads CASSPDSLSYEQYF. CDR3 in DNA: TGCGCCAGCAGCCCGGACTCCCTCTCCTACGAGCAGTACTTC.

The rearrangement links TRBV19 to TRBJ1-3; D not resolved. The V and J ends lost 7 bases and 0 bases respectively, with 16 bases between them. The CDR3 is 16 residues long. Germline lookup yields CDR1 LNHDA and CDR2 SQIVND (reference sequence). The CDR3 loop reads CASTLRASTSGNTIYF. CDR3 coding DNA: TGTGCCAGTACACTGAGGGCATCGACCTCTGGAAACACCATATATTTT.

The CDR3 loop is CASRGLAGDFYNEQFF. The CDR3 DNA reads TGTGCCAGCAGGGGACTAGCGGGAGATTTCTACAATGAGCAGTTCTTC. V usage is TRBV28 and J usage is TRBJ2-1, with 14 nucleotides matching TRBD2. The J segment lost 3 bases and the V segment lost 6 bases, leaving 4 bases of the junction unmatched. The V gene's germline CDR1 is MDHEN and CDR2 SYDVKM. This CDR3 is built from 16 residues. The entire variable domain, with the rest obtained from reference TRBV28 and TRBJ2-1, is as follows: DVKVTQSSRYLVKRTGEKVFLECVQDMDHENMFWYRQDPGLGLRLIYFSYDVKMKEKGDIPEGYSVSREKKERFSLILESASTNQTSMYLCASRGLAGDFYNEQFFGPGTRLTVL.